Listed below are T cell receptor beta chains from one sample, sequenced in a study of PD-1 blockade in classical Hodgkin lymphoma. Data came from immunoSEQ multiplex PCR; TCRdb stores just in-frame clones and leaves some out. This sample has tens of thousands of clones, with roughly 90% found just once. Sequencing was carried out using CD4+ T cells from blood. The source is a human donor with classical Hodgkin lymphoma. Each CDR3 is given with its conserved first and last residue. A D gene is named only where the DNA matches it firmly. Rows may omit the clone size; those that give it use once, few, many or a size class.

CDR3 protein: CASSEEGRHYGYTF
CDR3 DNA: TGTGCCAGCAGTGAAGAGGGGAGGCACTATGGCTACACCTTC
D gene: -
J gene: TRBJ1-2
V gene: TRBV2
clone size: -

CDR3 protein: CASSQVVYF
CDR3 DNA: TGTGCCAGCAGCCAAGTTGTGTACTTC
D gene: -
J gene: TRBJ2-7
V gene: TRBV3-1/TRBV3-2
clone size: -

CDR3 protein: CASSIDSLPRNQPQHF
CDR3 DNA: TGTGCCAGTAGTATTGACAGTCTCCCCCGCAATCAGCCCCAGCATTTT
D gene: -
J gene: TRBJ1-5
V gene: TRBV19
clone size: -

CDR3 protein: CASSPYRGSSGNTIYF
CDR3 DNA: TGTGCCAGCTCACCCTACCGGGGAAGCTCTGGAAACACCATATATTTT
D gene: -
J gene: TRBJ1-3
V gene: TRBV18
clone size: few

CDR3 protein: CASSPRGSGARNEQFF
CDR3 DNA: TGCGCCAGCAGCCCCCGGGGGAGCGGAGCAAGGAATGAGCAGTTCTTC
D gene: -
J gene: TRBJ2-1
V gene: TRBV5-1
clone size: -

CDR3 protein: CASSQGAGNEQFF
CDR3 DNA: TGTGCCAGCAGCCAGGGGGCAGGGAATGAGCAGTTCTTC
D gene: TRBD1
J gene: TRBJ2-1
V gene: TRBV7-3
clone size: once

CDR3 protein: CASSLGQGPDTQYF
CDR3 DNA: TGTGCCAGCAGCCTTGGACAGGGGCCAGATACGCAGTATTTT
D gene: TRBD1
J gene: TRBJ2-3
V gene: TRBV5-4
clone size: -

CDR3 protein: CASSLFRLAGGYNEQFF
CDR3 DNA: TGTGCCAGCAGCCTATTCCGGCTAGCGGGAGGTTACAATGAGCAGTTCTTC
D gene: TRBD2
J gene: TRBJ2-1
V gene: TRBV7-6
clone size: -

CDR3 protein: CASSLAEGTDTQYF
CDR3 DNA: TGTGCCAGCAGCCTCGCAGAGGGCACAGATACGCAGTATTTT
D gene: -
J gene: TRBJ2-3
V gene: TRBV11-3
clone size: -

CDR3 protein: CAISEFRGDQPQHF
CDR3 DNA: TGTGCCATCAGTGAGTTTAGGGGAGATCAGCCCCAGCATTTT
D gene: -
J gene: TRBJ1-5
V gene: TRBV10-3
clone size: -

CDR3 protein: CASSHTGTLDTEAFF
CDR3 DNA: TGTGCCAGCAGCCACACCGGGACGCTAGACACTGAAGCTTTCTTT
D gene: -
J gene: TRBJ1-1
V gene: TRBV4-2
clone size: -

CDR3 protein: CASSRQGYGYTF
CDR3 DNA: TGTGCCAGCAGTCGACAGGGTTACGGCTACACCTTC
D gene: TRBD1
J gene: TRBJ1-2
V gene: TRBV28
clone size: -

CDR3 protein: CASGLRGELDGYTF
CDR3 DNA: TGTGCTAGTGGCCTCAGGGGGGAGCTCGATGGCTACACCTTC
D gene: TRBD1
J gene: TRBJ1-2
V gene: TRBV12-5
clone size: -

CDR3 protein: CASRKGGGLNTEAFF
CDR3 DNA: TGTGCCAGCCGAAAGGGGGGGGGTCTGAACACTGAAGCTTTCTTT
D gene: -
J gene: TRBJ1-1
V gene: TRBV7-8
clone size: -